The 19 T cell receptor beta chains presented below share a single source sample, sequenced in a study of cytomegalovirus exposure and HLA in healthy donors. With 60 Vbeta and 13 Jbeta primers, the PCR was carried out. Generated by immunoSEQ multiplex PCR, the TCRdb table keeps only in-frame clones and is missing some. Seen here are around 190,000 clones, 83% observed once, and the top ten hold 1.5% to 2%. The sample was PBMCs. The receptor source for this set is a man between 35 and 55 years old in good health and CMV-seropositive.

This rearrangement joins TRBV29-1 to TRBJ2-7; no definite D call. The CDR3 has 11 residues. Between the trimmed V and J ends, which lost 3 bases and 2 bases, there was a span of 5 bases. The germline CDR1 and CDR2 sequences are SQVTM and ANQGSEA. For the CDR3, the DNA is TGCAGCGTTGAGGGCCCCTACGAGCAGTACTTC. This sequence encodes CSVEGPYEQYF.

This clone was observed a handful of times. This chain joins TRBV6-6 and TRBJ2-7; 10 bases map to TRBD1. This CDR3 comprises 14 residues. The germline V gene has CDR1 MNHNY and CDR2 SVGAGI (reference sequence). V lost 6 bases, J lost 2 bases, and 4 bases stayed unmatched. CDR3 in DNA: TGTGCCAGCAGGCCCGGACAGGGGGCCTACGAGCAGTACTTC. This sequence encodes CASRPGQGAYEQYF.

This clone was observed once. The chain uses TRBV6-5 and TRBJ1-2, with D unresolved. This CDR3 is built from 12 residues. The ends were cut back, 2 bases at V and 8 bases at J, with 9 bases in the middle. Germline values: CDR1 MNHEY, CDR2 SVGAGI. The CDR3 DNA is TGTGCCAGCAGTTACGGAGTAACCGGCTACACCTTC. Translating it yields CASSYGVTGYTF.

V gene TRBV7-2 combines with J gene TRBJ1-1, with a tentative D call TRBD1 (5 bases). CDR1 SGHTA and CDR2 FQGNSA come from the germline V gene. V was clipped by 6 bases and J by 1 base, with 9 bases between them. This CDR3 contains 13 residues. The CDR3 loop reads CASSIQENTEAFF. For the CDR3, the DNA is TGTGCCAGCAGTATACAGGAGAACACTGAAGCTTTCTTT. Looking up the rest from reference TRBV7-2 and TRBJ1-1 gives the full variable domain: GAGVSQSPSNKVTEKGKDVELRCDPISGHTALYWYRQSLGQGLEFLIYFQGNSAPDKSGLPSDRFSAERTGGSVSTLTIQRTQQEDSAVYLCASSIQENTEAFFGQGTRLTVV.

The gene calls are TRBV25-1 and TRBJ2-4; 9 bases fit TRBD1. Trimming took 6 bases from V and 8 from J; bases not matched to a gene: 5. The CDR3 is 13 amino acids. Germline-derived CDR1 and CDR2 are MGHDK and SYGVNS. The CDR3 nucleotides are TGTGCCAGCAGCTCACAGGGGGCAGACATTCAGTACTTC. It yields the protein CASSSQGADIQYF.

The V call is TRBV7-3, the J call TRBJ1-1; a weak D match, TRBD1 (5 bases). CDR3 length equals 14 residues. Per the germline V gene, CDR1 is SGHTA and CDR2 is FQGTGA. V was cut by 4 bases and J by 4 bases, with 13 bases left in between. The CDR3 loop is CASSSQGLGTEAFF. As DNA, the CDR3 is TGTGCCAGCAGCTCGCAGGGCTTGGGCACTGAAGCTTTCTTT. The full variable domain, completed using reference TRBV7-3 and TRBJ1-1, is GAGVSQTPSNKVTEKGKYVELRCDPISGHTALYWYRQSLGQGPEFLIYFQGTGAADDSGLPNDRFFAVRPEGSVSTLKIQRTERGDSAVYLCASSSQGLGTEAFFGQGTRLTVV.

The J gene is TRBJ1-5, the V gene TRBV6-5, with 9 bases aligning to TRBD1. The V gene end was trimmed by 7 bases and the J gene end by 7 bases; junction bases not matched to a gene: 5. CDR1 is MNHEY, CDR2 SVGAGI, per germline. This CDR3 spans 13 amino acids. This CDR3 reads CASKQGASQPQHF. CDR3 coding DNA: TGTGCCAGCAAACAGGGGGCCTCCCAGCCCCAGCATTTT.

The chain recombines TRBV18 with TRBJ2-1; 8 nucleotides align to TRBD2. J was trimmed by 4 bases and V by 4 bases; bases with no gene match: 6. Germline assignment: CDR1 KGHSH and CDR2 LQKENI. CDR3 length: 15 amino acids. CDR3 loop: CASSLLAEKYNEQFF. The CDR3 DNA reads as TGTGCCAGCTCACTACTAGCGGAGAAATACAATGAGCAGTTCTTC.

This chain uses TRBV5-1 with TRBJ1-2, with 8 nucleotides matching TRBD1. Germline CDR1 SGHRS, CDR2 YFSETQ. The CDR3 is made up of 15 amino acids. J lost 4 bases, V lost 3 bases, and 8 bases had no gene match. CDR3 sequence reads: CASSSTGGEGYGYTF. The CDR3 DNA sequence: TGCGCCAGCAGCTCTACAGGGGGTGAGGGCTATGGCTACACCTTC.

The J gene is TRBJ2-3, the V gene TRBV9, with unresolved D. Trimming took off 0 bases at V and 3 bases at J, with 2 bases between the two ends. The CDR3 totals 12 residues. The germline CDR1 and CDR2 sequences are SGDLS and YYNGEE. The CDR3 DNA reads as TGTGCCAGCAGCGTAGCGACAGATACGCAGTATTTT. Translated: CASSVATDTQYF.

The chain employs TRBV6-6 and TRBJ2-7; a possible D gene is TRBD1 (6 bases). CDR3 length equals 16 residues. CDR1 and CDR2 (germline): MNHNY, SVGAGI (reference sequence). V was pared by 5 bases and J by 4 bases, with 21 bases between. This CDR3 reads CASSPPNRGYQYEQYF. In nucleotides, the CDR3 is TGTGCCAGCAGTCCCCCCAATAGGGGGTATCAGTACGAGCAGTACTTC.

This clone was seen a few times. V gene TRBV21-1 combines with J gene TRBJ2-7; the table calls TRBD1, which could not be checked here. TRBV21-1 is described as a pseudogene. The CDR3 length is 17 residues. The CDR3 nucleotides read TGTGCCAGCAGCGCACCCTGGACAGGGAGGGGGGTTTACGAGCAGTACTTC. Encoded protein: CASSAPWTGRGVYEQYF.

Comments on this clone: A junction end diverges from the germline sequence, so it may reflect a read error. The J gene is TRBJ2-7, the V gene TRBV7-9, with TRBD1 as a possible D gene (6 bases). The CDR3 runs to 16 residues. The germline gives CDR1 SEHNR, CDR2 FQNEAQ (reference sequence). The CDR3 here is CSSSLATGTPVYEQYF. CDR3 DNA sequence: TGTTCCAGCAGCTTAGCGACCGGGACACCAGTTTACGAGCAGTACTTC.

This chain links TRBV6-5 with TRBJ1-2; a weak D match, TRBD1 (5 bases). In germline, CDR1 is MNHEY, CDR2 SVGAGI. Trimming cost V 6 bases and J 3 bases, with 14 bases left between them. The CDR3 is 14 residues long. CDR3 protein: CASRSPGGDYGYTF. CDR3 DNA: TGTGCCAGCAGGTCCCCCGGGGGAGACTATGGCTACACCTTC.

CDR3 coding DNA: TGCAGCGTTGAGCCGGGGACAGGGCTCACTGAAGCTTTCTTT. This gives the protein CSVEPGTGLTEAFF. The V call is TRBV29-1, the J call TRBJ1-1, with 9 positions matching TRBD1. The CDR3 is made up of 14 amino acids. V lost 3 bases, J lost 4 bases, and 6 bases stayed unmatched. Germline-derived CDR1 and CDR2 are SQVTM and ANQGSEA.

The chain combines TRBV7-9 with TRBJ2-7, with 8 bases aligning to TRBD2. The germline V gene encodes CDR1 SEHNR and CDR2 FQNEAQ (reference sequence). The CDR3 runs 18 residues. V trimming: 4 bases; J trimming: 6 bases; junction bases outside the gene matches: 20. CDR3 region: CASSSPPRGTSKELEQYF. DNA of the CDR3: TGTGCCAGCAGCTCACCACCACGCGGGACTAGTAAGGAGCTCGAGCAGTACTTC.

V usage is TRBV9 and J usage is TRBJ2-2; possible D gene TRBD2, 6 bases. The CDR3 totals 16 residues. Per the germline V gene, CDR1 is SGDLS and CDR2 is YYNGEE. V lost 2 bases and J lost 4, with 15 bases in between. The DNA of the CDR3 is TGTGCCAGCAGCGTGTCTACTGGAGGGGTCACCGGGGAGCTGTTTTTT. It specifies CASSVSTGGVTGELFF.

V and J are TRBV7-9 and TRBJ1-1; D unclear. This CDR3 is 15 amino acids long. Germline V CDR1 and CDR2: SEHNR, FQNEAQ (reference sequence). The V gene lost 3 bases and the J gene lost 1 base, with 12 bases spanning the gap. The CDR3 sequence: CASSFPEGKNTEAFF. The DNA of the CDR3 is TGTGCCAGCAGCTTCCCGGAGGGTAAGAACACTGAAGCTTTCTTT.

This chain joins TRBV30 and TRBJ1-1; the D gene is possibly TRBD1 (6 bases). The CDR3 covers 17 residues. Germline CDR1 is GTSNPN and CDR2 is SVGIG (reference sequence). Trimming shortened V by 0 bases and J by 0 bases, and 17 bases separated the two germline ends. CDR3 sequence reads: CAWSVPAPTGLNTEAFF. In DNA form, the CDR3 reads TGTGCCTGGAGTGTACCGGCCCCGACAGGTCTGAACACTGAAGCTTTCTTT.